One and the same sample provided the 12 T cell receptor beta chains below, sequenced in a study of T-cell memory formation after mild COVID-19. TCRdb recomputed calls from the 5' RACE reads with MiXCR, one row per CDR3 protein. This table has fewer than 650,000 distinct CDR3 sequences, about 20% appearing once. Sequenced: PBMCs or a T cell subset sorted from them (not recorded which). The receptor set was obtained from an adult woman who had mild COVID-19 (a few samples of this study predate the infection). Cell type and time point are not known.

In this sample, this clonotype turned up a few times. The chain carries TRBV18 and TRBJ2-3, with 7 bases aligning to TRBD2. There are 18 residues in the CDR3. V trimming: 3 bases; J trimming: 0 bases; junction bases outside the gene matches: 12. Germline assignment: CDR1 KGHSH and CDR2 LQKENI. CDR3 sequence: CASSPPPSGILSTDTQYF. Written as DNA, the CDR3 is TGTGCCAGCTCACCTCCACCTAGCGGAATCCTGAGCACAGATACGCAGTATTTT.

The chain couples TRBV11-3 to TRBJ2-1, with 8 bases that match TRBD1. The germline gives CDR1 SGHNT, CDR2 YENEEA. V shed 5 bases and J 4 bases; nucleotides not matched to a gene: 10. This CDR3 region has 16 residues. The CDR3 spells CASSPNRGNDYNEQFF. DNA of the CDR3: TGTGCCAGCAGCCCGAACAGGGGGAACGATTACAATGAGCAGTTCTTC.

This clonotype was seen repeatedly, ten times or more. J is TRBJ2-1 and V is TRBV5-1; 11 nucleotides line up with TRBD1. This CDR3 is 16 amino acids long. The V gene end was trimmed by 0 bases and the J gene end by 10 bases; junction bases not matched to a gene: 9. From germline, CDR1 is SGHRS and CDR2 YFSETQ. The CDR3 DNA is TGCGCCAGCAGCTTGGCGGACAGGGGGCGGAGGCCCGAGCAGTTCTTC. It encodes CASSLADRGRRPEQFF.

The chain combines TRBV28 with TRBJ1-2; D gene unclear. This CDR3 has 12 residues. Trimming took off 4 bases at V and 2 bases at J, with 5 bases between the two ends. Germline assignment: CDR1 MDHEN and CDR2 SYDVKM. CDR3 amino acids: CASSSRNYGYTF. The CDR3 coding sequence is TGTGCCAGCAGTTCGCGAAACTATGGCTACACCTTC.

The chain employs TRBV11-2 and TRBJ1-1, with D perhaps TRBD1 (6 bases). The V gene's germline CDR1 is SGHAT and CDR2 FQNNGV. V was shortened by 6 bases and J by 0 bases, with 11 bases between the two germline ends. The CDR3 sequence is 14 residues long. CDR3 in amino acids: CASRDGTMNTEAFF. DNA for the CDR3: TGTGCCAGCAGAGACGGGACAATGAACACTGAAGCTTTCTTT. The variable domain in full, with the rest retrieved from reference TRBV11-2 and TRBJ1-1, is EAGVAQSPRYKIIEKRQSVAFWCNPISGHATLYWYQQILGQGPKLLIQFQNNGVVDDSQLPKDRFSAERLKGVDSTLKIQPAKLEDSAVYLCASRDGTMNTEAFFGQGTRLTVV.

This clonotype was seen only a few times. This sequence joins TRBV25-1 and TRBJ2-1; 9 nucleotides align to TRBD1. Trimming took 5 bases from V and 1 from J; bases not matched to a gene: 6. The germline CDR1 and CDR2 sequences are MGHDK and SYGVNS. This CDR3 is built from 16 residues. The CDR3 region has the DNA TGTGCCAGCAGTACAGGGGGCGGCAGGTCCTACAATGAGCAGTTCTTC. Translation: CASSTGGGRSYNEQFF.

V and J are TRBV7-9 and TRBJ2-4; D is possibly TRBD1 or TRBD2 (5 bases each). Trimming shortened V by 5 bases and J by 8 bases, and 19 bases separated the two germline ends. This CDR3 has 15 amino acids. Germline V gene sequence: CDR1 SEHNR, CDR2 FQNEAQ (reference sequence). In DNA form, the CDR3 reads TGTGCCAGCAGCCCCGGAGAGGGGCCCGTCTACATTCAGTACTTC. Its translation is CASSPGEGPVYIQYF.

The V and J genes are TRBV6-5 and TRBJ1-1, with TRBD1 identical over 8 bases. Germline CDR1 reads MNHEY; CDR2 reads SVGAGI. J lost 4 bases, V lost 7 bases, and 11 bases had no gene match. This CDR3 spans 15 amino acids. The CDR3 here is CASTRTGRGSTEAFF. CDR3 nucleotides: TGTGCCAGCACCCGGACAGGGAGGGGGAGCACTGAAGCTTTCTTT.

The genes are TRBV7-6 and TRBJ2-1, with D possibly TRBD1 on 5 matching bases. The CDR3 loop spans 15 amino acids. Between the trimmed V and J ends, which lost 5 bases and 5 bases, there was a span of 16 bases. Germline V gene sequence: CDR1 SGHVS, CDR2 FNYEAQ. CDR3 nucleotide sequence: TGTGCCAGCAGCCCCCGAGACAGTCAAAACAATGAGCAGTTCTTC. It yields the protein CASSPRDSQNNEQFF.

The J gene is TRBJ2-3, the V gene TRBV27, with D perhaps TRBD2 (6 bases). CDR3 length: 16 amino acids. Germline assignment: CDR1 MNHEY and CDR2 SMNVEV (reference sequence). The V gene lost 6 bases and the J gene lost 0 bases, with 16 bases spanning the gap. In DNA form, the CDR3 reads TGTGCCAGCAGCCCTAGGACTACCGCGAGCACAGATACGCAGTATTTT. This translates into CASSPRTTASTDTQYF.

The rearrangement links TRBV5-6 to TRBJ1-5; D is uncertain. This CDR3 is built from 16 residues. V lost 0 bases and J lost 0, with 10 bases in between. From germline, CDR1 is SGHDT and CDR2 YYEEEE. The chain's CDR3 is CASSLGPGNSNQPQHF. The CDR3 region has the DNA TGTGCCAGCAGCTTGGGGCCGGGGAATAGCAATCAGCCCCAGCATTTT.

There are many counts of this clonotype. The rearrangement uses TRBV7-2 and TRBJ1-4; D gene ambiguous. V lost 2 bases and J 2 bases, leaving 15 bases between the germline ends. The CDR3 has 17 residues. CDR1 and CDR2 from the germline V gene are SGHTA and FQGNSA. The CDR3, as DNA: TGTGCCAGCAGCTTAAGATCAGGCGGAGCTACTAATGAAAAACTGTTTTTT. Protein: CASSLRSGGATNEKLFF.